This T cell receptor (beta chain) was profiled in a study of shared clonotypes between healthy human individuals (TCRdb year 2020). Background on the whole study: Three men and a couple of women, aged 18 to 49 years, made up the cohort. The study deeply sequenced blood TCR repertoires of about 5 healthy adults to estimate repertoire size and the extent of clonotype sharing between individuals. Per donor, three plates each were used for CD4 naive and CD4 memory, two for CD8 naive, and one for CD8 memory. Different laboratories and diverse techniques were used to prepare libraries and sequence TCR repertoires, to increase sequencing depth and limit assay-specific biases. Each donor's leukapheresis produced roughly between about 0.9 and 9.5 billion PBMCs. The paper's findings and limits, for the study overall: Based on pairwise subsampling, the degree of clonotype sharing among donors was expected to be affected by sequencing depth. Compared with non-shared clonotypes, the clonotypes found in all four sorted-subset donors had higher generation probabilities. Even with the large sequencing depth, rarefaction of the sorted-subset datasets indicated that sequencing was incomplete. Sampling was restricted to blood, and TCR repertoires in tissues likely differ from the TCR repertoires found in blood. The genetic and exposure-history diversity represented was limited by the small number of donors. Across a few donors, 4.5% to 6.5% of naive CD4, approximately 3.6% of naive CD8, under 2.5% of memory CD4, and under 0.45% of memory CD8 clonotypes were shared. Estimated clonotype richness was generally larger for naive than for memory subsets.

The germline V gene (reference sequence) provides CDR1 MNHEY and CDR2 SMNVEV. Its CDR3 holds 18 amino acids, cysteine through phenylalanine. Here the CDR3 DNA is all that survives: 54 bases in frame from base 1. Compared with germline, V lacks 5 bases and J lacks 0 bases; bases without a gene match: 13. For the CD8 naive samples, CD45RO-negative cells were positively selected for CCR7, yielding a CD45RA+CCR7+ population from which TemRA cells were excluded. Donors were healthy HIV-negative adults with no recently reported acute infections or vaccinations. Every donor was a Caucasian adult living in Nashville, Tennessee, USA. Blood was obtained by leukapheresis, after which PBMCs were separated by Ficoll-Histopaque density gradient centrifugation and cryopreserved in liquid nitrogen vapor phase. Analytical flow cytometry was used to check the purity and quantity of every magnetically sorted T cell population. Genomic DNA was isolated from every sorted fraction and measured by UV absorbance on a Nanodrop 2000c.

This clone has just one count. The specificity of this receptor is unknown. Per-base qualities were not stored, and no clone one base away is much larger. Using the deep immunoSEQ assay, TCR CDR3 regions were amplified from genomic DNA by multiplex PCR. Extracted genomic DNA from each cell subset was spread evenly across all wells of several immunoSEQ 96-well plates, with each plate serving as a replicate. For sorted subsets, each replicate PCR was loaded with 200 ng genomic DNA, equivalent to about 33,000 T cell genomes. Purified libraries were quantified with a Qubit 3.0 fluorometer, sized on a Bioanalyzer 2100, and re-quantified with the KAPA Library Quantification kit. A separate single-read 150-cycle Illumina NextSeq 550 flow cell was used to sequence each immunoSEQ 96-well plate. The paper's processing steps were these. Because only junctional sequences without quality scores were contained in the immunoSEQ output, filtering matching that applied to full-length reads could not be performed. Sequences were annotated with PyIR, a Python wrapper for IgBLAST v1.9, and V/J genes and CDR3 were assigned using IMGT germline references. Reads were removed for weak V/J assignments (E-value above 1e-6), missing CDR3, stop codons, out-of-frame junctions, or ambiguous translated residues. A V3J clonotype was defined by an identical inferred V gene, J gene, and CDR3 amino acid sequence. To compute the percentage overlap between repertoires, the number of shared unique clonotypes was divided by the size of the smaller repertoire. Three approaches were used to assess repertoire richness: RTK rarefaction, the Chao1 estimator, and Recon v2.1 estimates of unobserved clonotypes. Generation probabilities for all TCRbeta clonotypes obtained by the gDNA method from several donors were computed using OLGA. The clones in this table, taken by TCRdb from immuneACCESS, are in-frame only. Not every clone is retained; where verified, under half of the shortfall comes from an unresolved V gene, and the cause of the rest is unknown. Clone size and the V and J calls come from that table; the DNA yielded D and trimming. The sample records around 1.9 million clones, about 92% of which are singletons. Roughly 1.8% of the sample is taken by the ten largest.

This TCR was recovered from a man aged 18-30 years in good health. Some clones in this sample may be carry-over from other donors' samples. Input material: naive CD8+ T cells from PBMCs. Explained via the paper, the cell subset or site label denotes: CD45RA+CCR7+. The sequence links TRBV27 to TRBJ2-1, and 7 bases in between align with TRBD2. CDR3 reads: CASSLITASGSSYNEQFF. The nucleotide sequence reads as follows: TGTGCCAGCAGTCTCATAACCGCTAGCGGAAGCTCCTACAATGAGCAGTTCTTC.